These T cell receptor beta chains were read from a single sample in a study of cytomegalovirus exposure and HLA in healthy donors. Only in-frame clones appear in the TCRdb table, and some are missing; sequencing was by immunoSEQ multiplex PCR. The sample records under 200,000 clones, under 90% being singletons. The sample comprised PBMCs. The receptors come from a man younger than 30 in good health and CMV-seropositive. The CDR3 runs from the conserved cysteine through the conserved F or W. D genes are given only for firm matches. For some rows the clone size is stated as once, few or many, or as a class when expanded; others skip it.

clone size | J gene | D gene | V gene | CDR3 protein | CDR3 DNA
- | TRBJ1-5 | - | TRBV27 | CASSPGEGQPQHF | TGTGCCAGCAGTCCAGGGGAGGGTCAGCCCCAGCATTTT
- | TRBJ1-2 | - | TRBV18 | CASSLGAGGGYGYTF | TGTGCCAGCTCCCTCGGGGCCGGGGGAGGCTATGGCTACACCTTC
- | TRBJ2-5 | - | TRBV5-4 | CASSSANRGYGTQYF | TGTGCCAGCAGCTCAGCCAATCGGGGGTATGGGACCCAGTACTTC
- | TRBJ2-1 | TRBD2 | TRBV7-9 | CASSLDSGSYNEQFF | TGTGCCAGCAGCTTGGATAGCGGGAGTTACAATGAGCAGTTCTTC
- | TRBJ2-1 | TRBD2 | TRBV15 | CATSVRAGSGYNEQFF | TGTGCCACCAGTGTAAGAGCGGGAAGTGGCTACAATGAGCAGTTCTTC
- | TRBJ2-2 | - | TRBV7-9 | CASSLGIAAGELFF | TGTGCCAGCAGCTTAGGAATAGCAGCCGGGGAGCTGTTTTTT
- | TRBJ2-4 | - | TRBV6-5 | CASSSNGAKNIQYF | TGTGCCAGCAGTAGTAACGGAGCCAAAAACATTCAGTACTTC
- | TRBJ2-1 | - | TRBV2 | CASSEGGTYNEQFF | TGTGCCAGCAGTGAGGGGGGTACCTACAATGAGCAGTTCTTC
- | TRBJ2-2 | - | TRBV4-1 | CASSQPLQDSHNTGELFF | TGCGCCAGCAGCCAACCCCTCCAAGACAGCCACAACACCGGGGAGCTGTTTTTT
- | TRBJ2-7 | - | TRBV6-5 | CASLAGFYEQYF | TGTGCCAGCCTGGCAGGGTTCTACGAGCAGTACTTC
once | TRBJ2-2 | TRBD2 | TRBV19 | CASIGLAGLNTGELFF | TGTGCCAGTATCGGCCTAGCGGGGTTGAACACCGGGGAGCTGTTTTTT
- | TRBJ1-1 | - | TRBV7-9 | CASSVNRAPGTEAFF | TGTGCCAGCAGCGTTAACAGGGCCCCGGGGACTGAAGCTTTCTTT
- | TRBJ2-7 | - | TRBV4-1 | CASSHFTGSYEQYF | TGCGCCAGCAGCCATTTCACAGGGAGCTACGAGCAGTACTTC
- | TRBJ2-7 | TRBD2 | TRBV2 | CASRASGSLREQYF | TGTGCCAGCAGGGCTAGCGGGAGTCTTCGCGAGCAGTACTTC
few | TRBJ2-5 | - | TRBV7-8 | CASSSRWGRETQYF | TGTGCCAGCAGCTCCCGGTGGGGGCGGGAGACCCAGTACTTC
- | TRBJ1-5 | - | TRBV7-8 | CASSLLGDQPQHF | TGTGCCAGCAGCTTACTTGGAGATCAGCCCCAGCATTTT
- | TRBJ2-7 | - | TRBV5-4 | CASSLGGINEQYF | TGTGCCAGCAGCTTGGGCGGGATCAACGAGCAGTACTTC
- | TRBJ2-2 | - | TRBV18 | CASSPPVFRLENTGELFF | TGTGCCAGCTCACCACCGGTCTTTAGACTAGAAAACACCGGGGAGCTGTTTTTT
- | TRBJ2-5 | TRBD2 | TRBV19 | CASSPGLAVIYQETQYF | TGTGCCAGTAGTCCGGGACTAGCGGTAATTTACCAAGAGACCCAGTACTTC
- | TRBJ2-5 | - | TRBV7-2 | CASSKRGKRETQYF | TGTGCCAGCTCCAAACGAGGGAAAAGGGAGACCCAGTACTTC
few | TRBJ2-3 | - | TRBV4-1 | CASSQGSSGGGFDTQYF | TGCGCCAGCAGCCAAGGGTCAAGCGGAGGAGGATTCGATACGCAGTATTTT
- | TRBJ2-1 | - | TRBV5-1 | CASSLVTTPNEQFF | TGCGCCAGCAGCTTGGTGACTACCCCGAATGAGCAGTTCTTC
once | TRBJ2-2 | TRBD1 | TRBV9 | CASRGQGKTGELFF | TGTGCCAGCAGAGGACAGGGTAAAACCGGGGAGCTGTTTTTT
- | TRBJ1-5 | - | TRBV2 | CASSGQINQPQHF | TGTGCCAGCAGTGGACAGATAAATCAGCCCCAGCATTTT
- | TRBJ2-3 | TRBD1 | TRBV28 | CASSWDRSTDTQYF | TGTGCCAGCAGCTGGGACAGGTCCACAGATACGCAGTATTTT
- | TRBJ2-7 | - | TRBV5-5 | CASSLADSIYEQYF | TGTGCCAGCAGCCTAGCGGACAGTATCTACGAGCAGTACTTC
few | TRBJ2-2 | TRBD2 | TRBV27 | CASSWRGIGELFF | TGTGCCAGCAGTTGGCGGGGGATCGGGGAGCTGTTTTTT
- | TRBJ2-3 | - | TRBV5-6 | CASSLTSGRQGRTDTQYF | TGTGCCAGCAGCTTGACAAGCGGTCGCCAAGGACGCACAGATACGCAGTATTTT
once | TRBJ2-3 | TRBD2 | TRBV7-2 | CASSFAGVDTQYF | TGTGCCAGCAGCTTCGCGGGAGTGGATACGCAGTATTTT
- | TRBJ2-7 | - | TRBV29-1 | CSVESEGSYEQYF | TGCAGCGTTGAAAGTGAGGGCTCCTACGAGCAGTACTTC
- | TRBJ2-5 | TRBD1 | TRBV5-4 | CASSLFGGQVVETQYF | TGTGCCAGCAGCTTGTTTGGGGGACAGGTAGTAGAGACCCAGTACTTC
- | TRBJ2-5 | TRBD2 | TRBV7-9 | CASSSGTSVETQYF | TGTGCCAGCAGCTCCGGGACTAGCGTGGAGACCCAGTACTTC
- | TRBJ2-2 | TRBD1 | TRBV6-5 | CASSPGTGSGELFF | TGTGCCAGCAGCCCCGGGACAGGTTCCGGGGAGCTGTTTTTT
- | TRBJ2-7 | - | TRBV14 | CASSPGPITYEQYF | TGTGCCAGCAGCCCGGGTCCTATCACCTACGAGCAGTACTTC
- | TRBJ1-5 | - | TRBV4-1 | CASSQAEFNQPQHF | TGCGCCAGCAGCCAGGCGGAGTTCAATCAGCCCCAGCATTTT
- | TRBJ2-1 | TRBD2 | TRBV27 | CASSWIAGVNNEQFF | TGTGCCAGCAGTTGGATAGCGGGAGTCAACAATGAGCAGTTCTTC
- | TRBJ2-5 | TRBD2 | TRBV5-1 | CASSFLSGLAEAQETQYF | TGCGCCAGCAGCTTTTTATCCGGGCTAGCGGAAGCACAAGAGACCCAGTACTTC
- | TRBJ2-1 | - | TRBV19 | CASSGDGSSYNEQFF | TGTGCCAGTAGCGGGGACGGGAGCTCCTACAATGAGCAGTTCTTC
few | TRBJ2-7 | - | TRBV5-5 | CASSLGRSTYEQYF | TGTGCCAGCAGCTTGGGGCGGAGTACCTACGAGCAGTACTTC
- | TRBJ2-3 | - | TRBV28 | CASSSTDTQYF | TGTGCCAGCAGTTCGACAGATACGCAGTATTTT
- | TRBJ2-3 | TRBD2 | TRBV2 | CASSGGRLAGTDTQYF | TGTGCCAGCAGCGGGGGGAGACTAGCGGGCACAGATACGCAGTATTTT
- | TRBJ2-3 | TRBD2 | TRBV30 | CAWSIWSGTTDTQYF | TGTGCCTGGAGTATATGGAGCGGGACCACAGATACGCAGTATTTT
- | TRBJ2-2 | - | TRBV5-4 | CASSLVSGALNTGELFF | TGTGCCAGCAGCTTGGTATCAGGTGCCCTTAACACCGGGGAGCTGTTTTTT
- | TRBJ2-1 | TRBD2 | TRBV11-3 | CASSQGRSQREHNEQFF | TGTGCCAGCAGCCAAGGAAGGTCCCAGCGGGAGCACAATGAGCAGTTCTTC
- | TRBJ2-1 | TRBD1 | TRBV9 | CASSGTGTGGYNEQFF | TGTGCCAGCAGCGGAACCGGGACAGGGGGCTACAATGAGCAGTTCTTC
- | TRBJ1-4 | TRBD1 | TRBV5-1 | CASSLGDRGTEKLFF | TGCGCCAGCAGCTTGGGGGACAGGGGAACCGAAAAACTGTTTTTT
few | TRBJ2-7 | - | TRBV28 | CASSTRLAQYEQYF | TGTGCCAGCAGTACTCGCCTAGCGCAGTACGAGCAGTACTTC
- | TRBJ1-1 | - | TRBV6-1 | CASRIDERNTEAFF | TGTGCCAGCCGGATTGATGAGCGTAACACTGAAGCTTTCTTT
- | TRBJ2-7 | - | TRBV25-1 | CASSELGGRTTYEQYF | TGTGCCAGCAGTGAATTGGGGGGGCGAACGACCTACGAGCAGTACTTC
- | TRBJ2-3 | TRBD2 | TRBV7-2 | CASSLARLAGTTDTQYF | TGTGCCAGCAGCTTAGCGCGACTAGCGGGGACCACAGATACGCAGTATTTT
- | TRBJ1-2 | - | TRBV6-1 | CASQGYTF | TGTGCCAGCCAGGGCTACACCTTC
once | TRBJ1-1 | - | TRBV29-1 | CSASQTGTLTEAFF | TGCAGCGCCTCACAGACCGGGACACTCACTGAAGCTTTCTTT
- | TRBJ1-1 | - | TRBV6-1 | CASNGGPNTEAFF | TGTGCCAGCAACGGGGGGCCGAACACTGAAGCTTTCTTT
- | TRBJ2-7 | TRBD1 | TRBV28 | CASRTGGSYEQYF | TGTGCCAGCAGGACAGGGGGCTCCTACGAGCAGTACTTC
- | TRBJ2-7 | - | TRBV6-1 | CASSEWNYEQYF | TGTGCCAGCAGTGAGTGGAACTACGAGCAGTACTTC
- | TRBJ1-2 | - | TRBV6-1 | CASRETGYGYTF | TGTGCCAGCAGGGAGACCGGGTATGGCTACACCTTC
- | TRBJ2-1 | - | TRBV7-3 | CASSPRVGAQGGEQFF | TGTGCCAGCAGCCCCCGCGTCGGGGCGCAGGGAGGTGAGCAGTTCTTC
- | TRBJ1-5 | - | TRBV2 | CASQKSGGNQPQHF | TGTGCCAGCCAAAAGAGCGGGGGCAATCAGCCCCAGCATTTT